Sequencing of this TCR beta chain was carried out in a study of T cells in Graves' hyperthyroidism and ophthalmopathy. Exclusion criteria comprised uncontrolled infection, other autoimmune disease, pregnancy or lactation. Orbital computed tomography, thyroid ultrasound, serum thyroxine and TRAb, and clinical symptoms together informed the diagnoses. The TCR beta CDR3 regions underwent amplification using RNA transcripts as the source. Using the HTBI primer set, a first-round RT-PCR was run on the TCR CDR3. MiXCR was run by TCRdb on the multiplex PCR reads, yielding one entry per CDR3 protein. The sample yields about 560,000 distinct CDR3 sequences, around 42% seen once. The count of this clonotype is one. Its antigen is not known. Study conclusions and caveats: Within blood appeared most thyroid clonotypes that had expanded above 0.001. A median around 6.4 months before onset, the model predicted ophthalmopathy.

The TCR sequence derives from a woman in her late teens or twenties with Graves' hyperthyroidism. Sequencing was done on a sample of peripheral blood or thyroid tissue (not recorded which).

CDR3 DNA sequence: TGTGCCCTCTATTTTGGTCAGCCCCAGCATTTT. Residues: CALYFGQPQHF. The chain has TRBV25-1 and TRBJ1-5; D is uncertain. The length of the CDR3 is 11 residues. V lost 11 bases and J lost 6, with 11 bases in between. Germline V gives CDR1 MGHDK, CDR2 SYGVNS.